The 30 T cell receptor beta chains reported below all come from one sample, sequenced in a study of cytomegalovirus exposure and HLA in healthy donors. PCR primers comprised 60 Vbeta and 13 Jbeta primers. The method was immunoSEQ multiplex PCR; TCRdb's version includes in-frame clones alone and lacks a portion of them. Of approximately 100,000 clones listed, 60% to 85% were seen once; the top ten hold about 5.2%. The sequenced sample was PBMCs. The source of these receptors is a female donor in good health and CMV-seropositive.

This clone has more than one count but fewer than ten. The chain recombines TRBV6-5 with TRBJ1-1; 7 nucleotides agree with TRBD1. J gave up 6 bases and V 5 bases, and 6 bases lay outside the gene matches. Germline V lookup: CDR1 MNHEY, CDR2 SVGAGI. This CDR3 contains 13 residues. CDR3 nucleotide sequence: TGTGCCAGCAGTCAGACAGGGACGGCTGAAGCTTTCTTT. Translating gives CASSQTGTAEAFF.

This chain joins TRBV14 and TRBJ2-4; TRBD1 agrees at 8 bases. CDR3 size: 18 residues. The germline gives CDR1 SGHDN, CDR2 FVKESK. Losses at the gene ends were 5 bases for V and 1 base for J; bases not matched to a gene: 13. This CDR3 is CASSEDRVGALAKNIQYF. For the CDR3, the DNA is TGTGCCAGCAGCGAGGACAGGGTGGGGGCACTGGCCAAAAACATTCAGTACTTC.

The chain links TRBV27 to TRBJ2-3; 10 bases agree with TRBD2. This CDR3 has 17 amino acids. J gave up 0 bases and V 7 bases, and 10 bases lay outside the gene matches. Germline CDR1 reads MNHEY; CDR2 reads SMNVEV (reference sequence). The CDR3 DNA follows: TGTGCCAGCAAACCCAGGGGACTAGCGCCGAGCACAGATACGCAGTATTTT. Translated, it gives CASKPRGLAPSTDTQYF.

This clone is a singleton in its sample. The chain couples TRBV19 to TRBJ1-4; TRBD1 agrees at 8 bases. From germline, CDR1 is LNHDA and CDR2 SQIVND (reference sequence). J gave up 6 bases and V 6 bases, and 12 bases lay outside the gene matches. This CDR3 is built from 16 residues. The CDR3: CASRPSAGTGDEKLFF. The DNA for the CDR3 is TGTGCCAGTAGACCATCCGCCGGGACAGGAGATGAAAAACTGTTTTTT.

The CDR3 DNA follows: TGTGCCAGCAGGGCGACTAGCTCTGGAAACACCATATATTTT. Encoded protein: CASRATSSGNTIYF. The chain has TRBV6-5 and TRBJ1-3; D not resolved. The V end lost 6 bases, the J end lost 0 bases, and 9 bases lay between the germline ends. Germline CDR1 MNHEY, CDR2 SVGAGI. The CDR3 is made up of 14 amino acids.

The J gene is TRBJ2-5, the V gene TRBV10-3, with 8 bases identical to TRBD1. CDR3 size: 15 residues. CDR1 is ENHRY, CDR2 SYGVKD, per germline. The trim removed 10 bases at V and 5 bases at J, leaving 15 bases unmatched. Written as DNA, the CDR3 is TGTGCCACCACCCAAGGAGCAGGGGGCGTTGAGACCCAGTACTTC. Amino acid sequence: CATTQGAGGVETQYF.

The V and J genes are TRBV13 and TRBJ1-3; D possibly corresponds to TRBD1 (5 bases). The CDR3 runs to 14 residues. Germline CDR1 and CDR2: PRHDT and FYEKMQ (reference sequence). V lost 6 bases and J lost 2, with 11 bases in between. This chain's CDR3 is CASRSQETGNTIYF. CDR3 sequence (DNA): TGTGCCAGCAGATCACAGGAGACTGGAAACACCATATATTTT.

V gene TRBV7-8 combines with J gene TRBJ1-2; 7 nucleotides agree with TRBD1. In germline, CDR1 is SGHVS, CDR2 FQNEAQ. Losses at the gene ends were 7 bases for V and 2 bases for J; bases not matched to a gene: 13. The CDR3 has 16 residues. This chain's CDR3 is CASTTPVRGNNYGYTF. The CDR3 nucleotides read TGTGCCAGCACCACCCCCGTCAGGGGGAACAACTATGGCTACACCTTC.

This chain uses TRBV10-2 with TRBJ2-5, with TRBD1 as a possible D gene (6 bases). The CDR3 spans 15 residues. V gave up 6 bases and J gave up 5 bases, with 19 bases separating them. CDR1 WSHSY and CDR2 SAAADI come from the germline V gene. This chain's CDR3 is CASREPQGSRETQYF. Here the CDR3 DNA reads TGCGCCAGCAGGGAACCACAGGGAAGTAGGGAGACCCAGTACTTC.

The V gene is TRBV11-3, the J gene TRBJ1-1; D gene ambiguous. The V gene's germline CDR1 is SGHNT and CDR2 YENEEA. The CDR3 runs 11 residues. The V gene lost 11 bases and the J gene lost 4 bases, with 11 bases spanning the gap. DNA for the CDR3: TGTGCCCCTACGGCAGGCACTGAAGCTTTCTTT. Translation: CAPTAGTEAFF.

V usage is TRBV5-6 and J usage is TRBJ1-2; no clear D gene. The CDR3 length is 13 residues. Germline lookup yields CDR1 SGHDT and CDR2 YYEEEE. V dropped 4 bases and J dropped 5 bases, with 12 bases sitting between them. CDR3 protein: CASSPQSTYGYTF. For the CDR3, the DNA is TGTGCCAGCAGCCCACAGAGCACTTATGGCTACACCTTC.

The V and J genes are TRBV6-5 and TRBJ1-3, with D unclear. The CDR3 totals 15 residues. The germline V gene has CDR1 MNHEY and CDR2 SVGAGI. The V gene lost 4 bases and the J gene lost 0 bases, with 10 bases spanning the gap. The CDR3 DNA reads TGTGCCAGCAGTTGGAGCCCGGACTCTGGAAACACCATATATTTT. Its protein is CASSWSPDSGNTIYF.

This clone has a single count. The chain combines TRBV7-3 with TRBJ2-1, with 8 bases matching TRBD2. The CDR3 is made up of 14 amino acids. V lost 5 bases, J lost 7 bases, and 7 bases stayed unmatched. Germline V gives CDR1 SGHTA, CDR2 FQGTGA. CDR3 sequence reads: CASSPGLALNEQFF. The CDR3 DNA is TGTGCCAGCAGCCCAGGACTAGCCTTAAATGAGCAGTTCTTC. Filled out from reference TRBV7-3 and TRBJ2-1, the complete variable domain reads GAGVSQTPSNKVTEKGKYVELRCDPISGHTALYWYRQSLGQGPEFLIYFQGTGAADDSGLPNDRFFAVRPEGSVSTLKIQRTERGDSAVYLCASSPGLALNEQFFGPGTRLTVL.

This chain connects TRBV12-5 to TRBJ2-7; unclear D gene. Per the germline V gene, CDR1 is LGHNT and CDR2 is FRNRAP. V was cut by 8 bases and J by 2 bases, with 10 bases left in between. The CDR3 contains 12 residues. In nucleotides, the CDR3 is TGTGCTAGTCACGGTGTGACCTACGAGCAGTACTTC. It translates to CASHGVTYEQYF.

The chain is built from TRBV4-2 and TRBJ1-5; perhaps TRBD1 as D (6 bases). This CDR3 comprises 16 residues. V was shortened by 0 bases and J by 2 bases, with 11 bases between the two germline ends. Germline CDR1 and CDR2: LGHNA and YNFKEQ. This chain's CDR3 is CASSQEGGVGNQPQHF. The CDR3 DNA reads TGTGCCAGCAGCCAAGAAGGGGGAGTCGGCAATCAGCCCCAGCATTTT.

This chain links TRBV10-3 with TRBJ2-7; TRBD1 agrees at 9 bases. V shed 0 bases and J 3 bases; nucleotides not matched to a gene: 9. Germline V gene data show CDR1 as ENHRY and CDR2 as SYGVKD. This CDR3 region has 17 residues. This chain's CDR3 is CAISESGSGTGNYEQYF. The CDR3 coding sequence is TGTGCCATCAGTGAGTCAGGGTCGGGGACAGGGAACTACGAGCAGTACTTC.

The chain uses TRBV6-5 and TRBJ1-3; D uncertain. The germline V and J ends were trimmed by 5 bases and 2 bases, with 13 bases remaining between them. The CDR3 has 15 residues. Germline assignment: CDR1 MNHEY and CDR2 SVGAGI. CDR3 loop: CASSRGLAPGNTIYF. The CDR3 DNA is TGTGCCAGCAGTCGCGGACTGGCCCCTGGAAACACCATATATTTT.

The count of this clone is one. This chain uses TRBV6-5 with TRBJ1-4; D possibly corresponds to TRBD1 (6 bases). The CDR3 is 14 residues long. Trimming pared 10 bases from V and 10 bases from J, leaving 22 bases between. CDR1 and CDR2 from the germline V gene are MNHEY and SVGAGI. The CDR3 coding sequence is TGTGCCACCAACATCAGGGGCAGGGAGGGAAAACTGTTTTTT. This encodes CATNIRGREGKLFF.

The chain uses TRBV15 and TRBJ1-2; 8 bases map to TRBD1. The CDR3 sequence is 16 residues long. The germline V gene encodes CDR1 LNHNV and CDR2 YYDKDF (reference sequence). Unmatched junction bases numbered 9, after V lost 2 bases and J lost 4 bases. This CDR3 reads CATSRFGGDRGYGYTF. For the CDR3, the DNA is TGTGCCACCAGCAGATTCGGCGGCGACAGGGGCTATGGCTACACCTTC.

The V and J genes are TRBV18 and TRBJ2-5; 9 nucleotides match TRBD2. Germline V gene sequence: CDR1 KGHSH, CDR2 LQKENI. CDR3 length: 13 residues. Trimming at V came to 10 bases and at J to 2 bases, leaving 5 bases not matched to a gene. CDR3 in DNA: TGTGCCACCTCTAGCGGGGTACAAGAGACCCAGTACTTC. It encodes CATSSGVQETQYF. The variable domain in full, with the rest retrieved from reference TRBV18 and TRBJ2-5, is NAGVMQNPRHLVRRRGQEARLRCSPMKGHSHVYWYRQLPEEGLKFMVYLQKENIIDESGMPKERFSAEFPKEGPSILRIQQVVRGDSAAYFCATSSGVQETQYFGPGTRLLVL.

This chain connects TRBV5-1 to TRBJ1-2; 8 positions agree with TRBD1. V shed 4 bases, J shed 1 base, and the junction held 3 bases outside the gene matches. Germline values: CDR1 SGHRS, CDR2 YFSETQ. The CDR3 sequence is 14 residues long. This CDR3 is CASSQGQVNYGYTF. The CDR3 DNA sequence: TGCGCCAGCAGCCAGGGACAGGTTAACTATGGCTACACCTTC.

CDR3 amino acids: CAWRVTVTSYNEQFF. The CDR3 region has the DNA TGTGCCTGGAGGGTTACAGTTACGTCCTACAATGAGCAGTTCTTC. The chain carries TRBV30 and TRBJ2-1; D gene ambiguous. CDR1 and CDR2 from the germline V gene are GTSNPN and SVGIG (reference sequence). The ends were cut back, 3 bases at V and 1 base at J, with 13 bases in the middle. This CDR3 is 15 amino acids long. Full variable domain (rest looked up from reference TRBV30 and TRBJ2-1): SQTIHQWPATLVQPVGSPLSLECTVEGTSNPNLYWYRQAAGRGLQLLFYSVGIGQISSEVPQNLSASRPQDRQFILSSKKLLLSDSGFYLCAWRVTVTSYNEQFFGPGTRLTVL.

The chain uses TRBV19 and TRBJ2-5, with D tentatively TRBD1 (6 bases). CDR1 is LNHDA and CDR2 is SQIVND in the germline V gene (reference sequence). The CDR3 has 13 amino acids. V was cut by 7 bases and J by 1 base, with 10 bases left in between. For the CDR3, the DNA is TGTGCCAGTACTGAACAGGGCCAAGAGACCCAGTACTTC. Translated: CASTEQGQETQYF.

The chain is built from TRBV5-1 and TRBJ1-1, with TRBD1 matching 7 bases. V was clipped by 0 bases and J by 7 bases; unmatched bases: 9. The CDR3 totals 15 residues. Germline assignment: CDR1 SGHRS and CDR2 YFSETQ. The chain's CDR3 is CASSLGRQGVGEAFF. CDR3 DNA sequence: TGCGCCAGCAGCTTGGGTCGGCAGGGGGTCGGTGAAGCTTTCTTT.

V is TRBV22-1 and J is TRBJ1-2; the table assigns TRBD1, which was not confirmed against the DNA. TRBV22-1 is a pseudogene locus. This CDR3 contains 15 residues. CDR3 nucleotides: TGTCCTGGGAGCGCACGTGGTAGGGGCTTCGATGGCTACACCTTC. Its protein product is CPGSARGRGFDGYTF.

Note on this clone: The junction shows a germline mismatch at one end, possibly a read error. V and J are TRBV7-7 and TRBJ2-3, with 8 bases lining up with TRBD1. The CDR3 loop spans 18 amino acids. Germline V CDR1 and CDR2: SSHAT, FNYEAQ (reference sequence). CDR3 residues: CASSLAFQPGTGADTQYF. The CDR3 region has the DNA TGTGCTAGCAGCTTAGCGTTTCAGCCCGGGACAGGTGCAGATACGCAGTATTTT.

This chain links TRBV19 with TRBJ1-5; TRBD1 matches 7 bases. The germline CDR1 and CDR2 sequences are LNHDA and SQIVND (reference sequence). Trimming cost V 4 bases and J 6 bases; bases outside gene matches: 6. The CDR3 is 14 residues long. Written as DNA, the CDR3 is TGTGCCAGTAGTACACTGACAGGGTTTCAGCCCCAGCATTTT. Amino acid sequence: CASSTLTGFQPQHF.

V is TRBV6-1 and J is TRBJ2-5, with 9 bases lining up with TRBD1. V lost 3 bases to trimming and J lost 5 bases; unmatched junction nucleotides: 10. The CDR3 length is 16 residues. Germline CDR1 MNHNS, CDR2 SASEGT. The CDR3, as DNA: TGTGCCAGCAGTGATGCAAGGGACAGGGCGAAGGAGACCCAGTACTTC. Its protein is CASSDARDRAKETQYF.

In DNA form, the CDR3 reads TGTGCCAGCGGAGTACCGGGAGCGGGGAACACTGAAGCTTTCTTT. As protein: CASGVPGAGNTEAFF. This chain links TRBV28 with TRBJ1-1; D remains unclear. The CDR3 is 15 residues long. CDR1 and CDR2 (germline): MDHEN, SYDVKM. V was clipped by 8 bases and J by 1 base, with 17 bases between them.

In its sample, this clone was seen a few times. V is TRBV19 and J is TRBJ1-2, with D possibly TRBD1 on 6 matching bases. The CDR3 covers 12 residues. Germline CDR1 and CDR2: LNHDA and SQIVND (reference sequence). The CDR3 bases are TGTGCAACCAGGGGACGGAACTATGGCTACACCTTC. This translates into CATRGRNYGYTF.